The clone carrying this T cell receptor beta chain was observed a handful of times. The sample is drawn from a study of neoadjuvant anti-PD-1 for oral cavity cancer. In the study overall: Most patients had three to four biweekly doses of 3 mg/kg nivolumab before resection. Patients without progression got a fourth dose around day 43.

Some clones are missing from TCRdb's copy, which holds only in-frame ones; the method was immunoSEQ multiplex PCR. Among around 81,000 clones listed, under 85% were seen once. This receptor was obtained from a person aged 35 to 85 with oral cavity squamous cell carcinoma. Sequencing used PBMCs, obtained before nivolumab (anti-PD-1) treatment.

The CDR3 is CASRSGQADSNQPQHF. CDR3 in DNA: TGTGCCAGCAGGTCGGGACAAGCAGATAGCAATCAGCCCCAGCATTTT. The rearrangement uses TRBV6-6 and TRBJ1-5; weak D call: TRBD1 (6 bases). CDR1 and CDR2 (germline): MNHNY, SVGAGI (reference sequence). The CDR3 is 16 residues long. V dropped 6 bases and J dropped 0 bases, with 15 bases sitting between them.